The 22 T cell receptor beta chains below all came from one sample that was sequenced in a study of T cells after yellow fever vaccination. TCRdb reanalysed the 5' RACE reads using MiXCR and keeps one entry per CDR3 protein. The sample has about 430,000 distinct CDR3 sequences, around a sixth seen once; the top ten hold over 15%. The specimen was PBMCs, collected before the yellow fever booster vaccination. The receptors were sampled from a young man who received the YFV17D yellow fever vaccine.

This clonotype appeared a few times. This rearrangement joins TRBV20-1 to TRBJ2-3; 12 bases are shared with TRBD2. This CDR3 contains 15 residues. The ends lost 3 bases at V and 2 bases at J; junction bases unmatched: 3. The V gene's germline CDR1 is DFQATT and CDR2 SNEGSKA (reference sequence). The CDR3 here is CSASLAGGITDTQYF. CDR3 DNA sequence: TGCAGTGCTAGCCTAGCGGGGGGGATCACAGATACGCAGTATTTT.

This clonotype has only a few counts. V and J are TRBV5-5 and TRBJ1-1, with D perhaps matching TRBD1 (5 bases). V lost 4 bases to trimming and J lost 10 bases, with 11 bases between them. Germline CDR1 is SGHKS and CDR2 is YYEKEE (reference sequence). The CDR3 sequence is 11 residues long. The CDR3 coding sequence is TGTGCCAGCAGCACGACCACAGGAGCTTTCTTT. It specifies CASSTTTGAFF.

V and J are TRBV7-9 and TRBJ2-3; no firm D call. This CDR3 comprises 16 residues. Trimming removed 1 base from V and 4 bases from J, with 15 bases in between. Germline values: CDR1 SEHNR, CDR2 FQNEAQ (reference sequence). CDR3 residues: CASSLGPGTDSDTQYF. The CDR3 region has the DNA TGTGCCAGCAGCTTAGGTCCAGGAACAGATTCAGATACGCAGTATTTT.

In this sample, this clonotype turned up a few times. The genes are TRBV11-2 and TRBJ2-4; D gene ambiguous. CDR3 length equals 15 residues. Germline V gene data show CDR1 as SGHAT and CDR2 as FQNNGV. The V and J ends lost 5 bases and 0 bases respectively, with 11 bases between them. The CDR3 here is CASSPLGIAKNIQYF. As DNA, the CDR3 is TGTGCCAGCAGCCCCCTTGGGATAGCCAAAAACATTCAGTACTTC.

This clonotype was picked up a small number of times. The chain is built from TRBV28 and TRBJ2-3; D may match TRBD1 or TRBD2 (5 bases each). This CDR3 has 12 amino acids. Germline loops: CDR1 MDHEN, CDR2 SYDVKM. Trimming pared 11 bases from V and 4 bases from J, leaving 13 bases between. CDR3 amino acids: CAAGLGADTQYF. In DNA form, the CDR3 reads TGTGCCGCCGGGCTGGGGGCAGATACGCAGTATTTT. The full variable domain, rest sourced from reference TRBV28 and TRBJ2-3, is DVKVTQSSRYLVKRTGEKVFLECVQDMDHENMFWYRQDPGLGLRLIYFSYDVKMKEKGDIPEGYSVSREKKERFSLILESASTNQTSMYLCAAGLGADTQYFGPGTRLTVL.

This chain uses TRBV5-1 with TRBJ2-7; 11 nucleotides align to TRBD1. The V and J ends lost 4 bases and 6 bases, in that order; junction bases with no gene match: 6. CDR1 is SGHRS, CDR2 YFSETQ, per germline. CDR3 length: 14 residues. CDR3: CASSRGQGDSEQYV. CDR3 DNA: TGCGCCAGCAGCCGGGGACAGGGGGACAGCGAGCAGTACGTC.

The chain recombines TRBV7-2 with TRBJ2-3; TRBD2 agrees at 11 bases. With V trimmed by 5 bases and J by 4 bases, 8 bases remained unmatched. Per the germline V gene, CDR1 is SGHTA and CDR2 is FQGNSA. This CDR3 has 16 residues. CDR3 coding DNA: TGTGCCAGCAGCGTCCTAGCGGGGGGATCATCAGATACGCAGTATTTT. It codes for CASSVLAGGSSDTQYF.

In DNA, the CDR3 is TGCAGTGCTAAAGGCTCAACGAACACCGGGGAGCTGTTTTTT. Its protein product is CSAKGSTNTGELFF. The rearrangement uses TRBV20-1 and TRBJ2-2; the D is unclear. The ends were cut back, 4 bases at V and 0 bases at J, with 9 bases in the middle. The CDR3 spans 14 residues. Germline CDR1 reads DFQATT; CDR2 reads SNEGSKA (reference sequence).

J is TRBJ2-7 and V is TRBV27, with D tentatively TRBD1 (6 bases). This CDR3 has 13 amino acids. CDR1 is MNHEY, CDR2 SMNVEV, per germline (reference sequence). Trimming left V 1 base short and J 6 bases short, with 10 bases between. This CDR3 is CASSLLAGAEQYV. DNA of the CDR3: TGTGCCAGCAGTTTATTGGCAGGGGCCGAGCAGTACGTC.

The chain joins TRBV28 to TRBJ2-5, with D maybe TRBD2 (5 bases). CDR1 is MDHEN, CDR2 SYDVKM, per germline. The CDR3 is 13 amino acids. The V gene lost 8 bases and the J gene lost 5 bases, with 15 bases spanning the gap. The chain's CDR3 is CASLIRGAETQYF. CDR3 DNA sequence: TGTGCCAGCCTTATTCGGGGTGCCGAGACCCAGTACTTC.

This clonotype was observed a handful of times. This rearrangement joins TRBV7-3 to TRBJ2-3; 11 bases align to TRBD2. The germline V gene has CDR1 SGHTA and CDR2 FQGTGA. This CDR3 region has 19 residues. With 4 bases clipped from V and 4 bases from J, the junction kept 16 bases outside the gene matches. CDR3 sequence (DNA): TGTGCCAGCAGCTCCGATCGCTACACCTTAGCGGGGGGGTCAGATACGCAGTATTTT. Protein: CASSSDRYTLAGGSDTQYF.

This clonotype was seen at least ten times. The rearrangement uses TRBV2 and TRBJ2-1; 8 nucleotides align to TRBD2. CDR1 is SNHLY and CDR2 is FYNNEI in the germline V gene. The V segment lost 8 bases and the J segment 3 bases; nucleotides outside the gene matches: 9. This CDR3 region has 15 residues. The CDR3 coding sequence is TGTGCCAGCGCGGCCCAGGCGGGGGGCTACAATGAGCAGTTCTTC. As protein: CASAAQAGGYNEQFF.

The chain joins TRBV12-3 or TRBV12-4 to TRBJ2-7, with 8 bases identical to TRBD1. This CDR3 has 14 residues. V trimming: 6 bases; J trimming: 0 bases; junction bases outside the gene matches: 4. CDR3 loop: CASRRTGSSYEQYF. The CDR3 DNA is TGTGCCAGCAGGCGGACAGGGAGCTCCTACGAGCAGTACTTC.

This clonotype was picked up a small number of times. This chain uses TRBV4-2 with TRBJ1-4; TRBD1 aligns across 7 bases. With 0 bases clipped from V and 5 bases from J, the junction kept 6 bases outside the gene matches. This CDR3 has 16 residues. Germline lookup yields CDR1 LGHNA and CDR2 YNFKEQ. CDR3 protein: CASSQDPTGTNEKLFF. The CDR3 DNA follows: TGTGCCAGCAGCCAAGATCCGACAGGGACAAATGAAAAACTGTTTTTT.

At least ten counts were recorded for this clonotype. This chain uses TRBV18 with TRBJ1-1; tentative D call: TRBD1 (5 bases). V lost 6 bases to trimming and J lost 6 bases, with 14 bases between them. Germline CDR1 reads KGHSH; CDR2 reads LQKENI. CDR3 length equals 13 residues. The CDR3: CASSPYFRAEAFF. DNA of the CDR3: TGTGCCAGCTCCCCTTATTTCAGGGCTGAAGCTTTCTTT.

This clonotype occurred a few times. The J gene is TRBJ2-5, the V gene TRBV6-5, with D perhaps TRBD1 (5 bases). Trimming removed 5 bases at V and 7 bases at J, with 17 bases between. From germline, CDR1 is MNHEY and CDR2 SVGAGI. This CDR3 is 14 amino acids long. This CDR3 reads CASSPTAVQRTQYF. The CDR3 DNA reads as TGTGCCAGCAGTCCGACAGCCGTACAGAGGACCCAGTACTTC.

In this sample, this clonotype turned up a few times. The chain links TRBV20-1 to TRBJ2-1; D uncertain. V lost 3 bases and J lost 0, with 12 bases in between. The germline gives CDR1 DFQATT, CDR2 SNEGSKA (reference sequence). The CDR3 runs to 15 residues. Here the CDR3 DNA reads TGCAGTGCTAGTGTGGGTCACAACTCCTACAATGAGCAGTTCTTC. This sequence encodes CSASVGHNSYNEQFF.

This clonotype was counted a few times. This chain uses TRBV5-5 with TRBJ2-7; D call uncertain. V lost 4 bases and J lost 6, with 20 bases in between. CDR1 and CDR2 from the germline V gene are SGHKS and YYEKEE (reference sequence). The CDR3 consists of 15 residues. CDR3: CASSLTGDGGVEQYV. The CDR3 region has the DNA TGTGCCAGCAGCCTGACTGGAGACGGCGGTGTCGAGCAGTACGTC.

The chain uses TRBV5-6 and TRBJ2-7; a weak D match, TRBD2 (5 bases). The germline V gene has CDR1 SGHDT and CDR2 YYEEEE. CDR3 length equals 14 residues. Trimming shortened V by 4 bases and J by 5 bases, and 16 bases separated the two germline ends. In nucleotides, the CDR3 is TGTGCCAGCAGCCGAGGACTGCGTAGGGACGAGCAGTACGTC. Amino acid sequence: CASSRGLRRDEQYV.

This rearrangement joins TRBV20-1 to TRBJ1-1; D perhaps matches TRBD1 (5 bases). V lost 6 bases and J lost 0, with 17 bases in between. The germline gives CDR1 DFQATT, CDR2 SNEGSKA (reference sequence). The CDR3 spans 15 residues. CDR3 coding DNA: TGCAGTGCGCGGACGTGGGAGGGGATGAACACTGAAGCTTTCTTT. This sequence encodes CSARTWEGMNTEAFF.

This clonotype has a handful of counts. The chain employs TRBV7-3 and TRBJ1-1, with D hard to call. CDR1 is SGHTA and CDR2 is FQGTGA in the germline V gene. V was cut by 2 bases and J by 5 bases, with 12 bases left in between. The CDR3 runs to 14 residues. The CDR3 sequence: CASSLPGRGTEAFF. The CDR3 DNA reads TGTGCCAGCAGCTTACCCGGACGAGGGACTGAAGCTTTCTTT.

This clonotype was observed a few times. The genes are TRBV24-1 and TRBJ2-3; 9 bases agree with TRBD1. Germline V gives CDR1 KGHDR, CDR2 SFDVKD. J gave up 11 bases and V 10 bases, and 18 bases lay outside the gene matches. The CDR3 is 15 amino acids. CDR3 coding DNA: TGTGCCACAGGGACAGGGAACGATGGGCCCAGAGAGCAGTATTTT. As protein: CATGTGNDGPREQYF.